This T cell receptor (beta chain) is drawn from a study of read filtering for tumor transcriptome and immune sequencing. Regarding the study as a whole: RNA-seq captured clonotypes less deeply and reliably than IR-seq.

The library was built from about 370 ng RNA with molecular barcoded adaptors for alpha/delta and beta/gamma chains. TCRdb redid the calling of the reads with MiXCR, one entry per CDR3 protein. The profile shows fewer than 90,000 distinct CDR3 sequences, 9% to 15% of them singletons. A note on this clonotype: Antigen specificity is unknown. Given a much more abundant clone one base away, this may be a read error.

The CDR3 runs 15 residues. The V gene end was trimmed by 4 bases and the J gene end by 4 bases; junction bases not matched to a gene: 7. Germline V gene lookup returns CDR1 MNHNS and CDR2 SASEGT. Sequenced sample: a population of CD138-negative cells sorted from bone marrow. The receptor was derived from a donor at least 40 years old with multiple myeloma. This sequence joins TRBV6-1 and TRBJ2-3; TRBD2 matches 8 bases. The CDR3 loop reads CASSVGGGSADTQYF. The CDR3 coding sequence is TGTGCCAGCAGTGTCGGCGGGGGGAGCGCAGATACGCAGTATTTT.